The 14 T cell receptor beta chains below all came from one sample that was sequenced in a study of OX40 agonist ivuxolimab in advanced cancers. Sequencing was performed with immunoSEQ multiplex PCR; in TCRdb, only in-frame clones are kept and a portion is missing. The sample includes 30,000 to 40,000 clones, about four fifths of them seen just once. The specimen was CD4+ or CD8+ T cells sorted from blood, collected in a trial of the OX40 agonist ivuxolimab. The receptors come from an adult with an advanced solid tumor such as melanoma, head and neck, liver or kidney cancer.

This chain links TRBV28 with TRBJ1-3; D is ambiguous. The length of the CDR3 is 15 residues. The V gene lost 5 bases and the J gene lost 8 bases, with 19 bases spanning the gap. The germline V gene has CDR1 MDHEN and CDR2 SYDVKM. The CDR3 nucleotides read TGTGCCAGCAGTCCGCCGCGGGGAGGATTGGACACCATATATTTT. Translated: CASSPPRGGLDTIYF.

The gene calls are TRBV9 and TRBJ2-3; D gene uncertain. CDR1 is SGDLS and CDR2 is YYNGEE in the germline V gene. This CDR3 is built from 13 residues. Deletions cut 0 bases from V and 5 bases from J, with 7 bases between. The chain's CDR3 is CASSVEQGDTQYF. CDR3 in DNA: TGTGCCAGCAGCGTAGAACAAGGAGATACGCAGTATTTT.

The chain recombines TRBV11-2 with TRBJ2-5; D is perhaps TRBD2 (6 bases). Judging by the DNA end, TRBJ2-7 fits better; the J call may be wrong. Germline values: CDR1 SGHAT, CDR2 FQNNGV. The CDR3 is 16 residues long. CDR3 loop: CASSAFPGLSSYEQYF. The CDR3 coding sequence is TGTGCCAGCAGTGCTTTTCCGGGACTCAGCTCCTACGAGCAGTACTTC.

The V call is TRBV19, the J call TRBJ2-7; the D gene is possibly TRBD1 (5 bases). The V gene's germline CDR1 is LNHDA and CDR2 SQIVND (reference sequence). V shed 3 bases and J shed 2 bases, with 14 bases lying between them. The CDR3 runs to 15 residues. The CDR3 protein is CASSIYLQGPYEQYF. CDR3 sequence (DNA): TGTGCCAGTAGTATTTACCTCCAGGGTCCCTACGAGCAGTACTTC.

The chain is built from TRBV11-2 and TRBJ1-3; no clear D. The CDR3 spans 13 residues. Per germline, CDR1 SGHAT and CDR2 FQNNGV. Trimming took off 5 bases at V and 0 bases at J, with 5 bases between the two ends. As DNA, the CDR3 is TGTGCCAGCAGCAAGGGCTCTGGAAACACCATATATTTT. Its protein product is CASSKGSGNTIYF.

The chain has TRBV27 and TRBJ2-5; TRBD1 might be the D (5 bases). Germline V lookup: CDR1 MNHEY, CDR2 SMNVEV (reference sequence). V was cut by 5 bases and J by 0 bases, with 7 bases left in between. The CDR3 has 13 amino acids. The CDR3 region has the DNA TGTGCCAGCAGTCGGACATACCAAGAGACCCAGTACTTC. This sequence encodes CASSRTYQETQYF.

The chain carries TRBV27 and TRBJ1-6, with D possibly TRBD1 on 5 matching bases. The length of the CDR3 is 15 residues. The germline V gene encodes CDR1 MNHEY and CDR2 SMNVEV (reference sequence). Trimming took 1 base from V and 8 from J, leaving 12 bases between them. In DNA, the CDR3 is TGTGCCAGCAGTTTATATAGGGGAAGGGATTCACCCCTCCACTTT. This encodes CASSLYRGRDSPLHF.

This chain joins TRBV28 and TRBJ1-5; D gene ambiguous. Germline CDR1 and CDR2: MDHEN and SYDVKM. This CDR3 has 14 amino acids. V was trimmed by 3 bases and J by 3 bases, leaving 9 bases between them. For the CDR3, the DNA is TGTGCCAGCAGTTTTCGGAGAGTCAATCAGCCCCAGCATTTT. Translation: CASSFRRVNQPQHF.

Concerning this clone: In the same sample, other DNA sequences code for this CDR3. This chain uses TRBV18 with TRBJ2-7, with D uncertain. The V and J ends lost 2 bases and 2 bases respectively, with 7 bases between them. CDR1 and CDR2 from the germline V gene are KGHSH and LQKENI. The length of the CDR3 is 13 residues. Here the CDR3 reads CASSPSATYEQYF. The DNA of the CDR3 is TGTGCCAGCTCACCATCAGCTACCTACGAGCAGTACTTC.

The chain links TRBV7-3 to TRBJ2-3; 11 nucleotides agree with TRBD2. The V and J ends lost 6 bases and 0 bases, in that order; junction bases with no gene match: 5. Germline V gene sequence: CDR1 SGHTA, CDR2 FQGTGA. The CDR3 consists of 16 residues. CDR3 protein: CASSSRLAGSTDTQYF. In DNA, the CDR3 is TGTGCCAGCAGTTCCAGACTAGCGGGAAGCACAGATACGCAGTATTTT.

The CDR3 coding sequence is TGTGCCAGCAGCGACCCTCGACTTGGTAACATTCAGTACTTC. Translated: CASSDPRLGNIQYF. The chain uses TRBV9 and TRBJ2-4; D ambiguous. Germline assignment: CDR1 SGDLS and CDR2 YYNGEE. The CDR3 is 14 residues long. Trimming pared 3 bases from V and 7 bases from J, leaving 14 bases between.

This clone has more than one count but fewer than ten. The CDR3 sequence is CASSRTGSGNTIYF. The CDR3 nucleotides read TGCGCCAGCAGCAGGACAGGGTCTGGAAACACCATATATTTT. This chain links TRBV5-1 with TRBJ1-3, with 8 nucleotides matching TRBD1. V lost 4 bases to trimming and J lost 1 base; unmatched junction nucleotides: 1. The CDR3 totals 14 residues. Germline CDR1 SGHRS, CDR2 YFSETQ.

This clone was counted a few times. The chain employs TRBV5-1 and TRBJ2-1; 8 bases are a match to TRBD2. This CDR3 has 15 amino acids. The germline gives CDR1 SGHRS, CDR2 YFSETQ. V lost 2 bases to trimming and J lost 6 bases; unmatched junction nucleotides: 7. The CDR3 sequence: CASSLITSGGNEQFF. In nucleotides, the CDR3 is TGCGCCAGCAGCTTAATAACTAGCGGTGGCAATGAGCAGTTCTTC. Full variable domain (missing parts from reference TRBV5-1 and TRBJ2-1): KAGVTQTPRYLIKTRGQQVTLSCSPISGHRSVSWYQQTPGQGLQFLFEYFSETQRNKGNFPGRFSGRQFSNSRSEMNVSTLELGDSALYLCASSLITSGGNEQFFGPGTRLTVL.

The chain recombines TRBV6-5 with TRBJ2-7; 9 bases agree with TRBD1. The CDR3 is 14 amino acids. The V and J ends lost 5 bases and 4 bases, in that order; junction bases with no gene match: 6. Germline V gene sequence: CDR1 MNHEY, CDR2 SVGAGI. For the CDR3, the DNA is TGTGCCAGCAGTCGAGACAGGGGGGGGTACGAGCAGTACTTC. This gives the protein CASSRDRGGYEQYF.